These 6 T cell receptor beta chains were all obtained from the same sample, sequenced in a study of blood T cell repertoires in COVID-19. Sequencing used immunoSEQ multiplex PCR; TCRdb keeps in-frame clones, though not all of them. The profile covers more than 300,000 clones, with around 92% appearing a single time and roughly 1.9% taken by the ten largest. Sequenced input: peripheral blood. These receptor sequences come from a young woman with COVID-19, enrolled during active disease.

The V call is TRBV2, the J call TRBJ1-2; weak D call: TRBD1 (5 bases). The length of the CDR3 is 14 residues. V was cut by 2 bases and J by 2 bases, with 9 bases left in between. The germline V gene encodes CDR1 SNHLY and CDR2 FYNNEI. The CDR3 DNA reads TGTGCCAGCAGTGAATGGGGCGCGAACTATGGCTACACCTTC. Protein sequence: CASSEWGANYGYTF.

The chain combines TRBV5-8 with TRBJ1-5; D gene uncertain. The CDR3 sequence is 16 residues long. Germline-derived CDR1 and CDR2 are SGHTS and YDEGEE. Trimming took 1 base from V and 1 from J, leaving 12 bases between them. CDR3 sequence: CASSLIPTGSNQPQHF. In nucleotides, the CDR3 is TGTGCCAGCAGCTTGATACCCACGGGGAGCAATCAGCCCCAGCATTTT.

J is TRBJ2-1 and V is TRBV2; TRBD2 is a possible D gene (5 bases). Looked up from germline, CDR1 is SNHLY and CDR2 is FYNNEI. Trimming took off 6 bases at V and 5 bases at J, with 11 bases between the two ends. The CDR3 contains 13 residues. The CDR3 bases are TGTGCCAGCAGCGAACTAGTCCACAATGAGCAGTTCTTC. Residues: CASSELVHNEQFF.

This chain connects TRBV27 to TRBJ2-3, with 8 bases aligning to TRBD2. V trimming: 6 bases; J trimming: 3 bases; junction bases outside the gene matches: 8. This CDR3 contains 15 residues. Germline lookup yields CDR1 MNHEY and CDR2 SMNVEV (reference sequence). As DNA, the CDR3 is TGTGCCAGCAGCTTTAGCGGGGAAAGGACAGATACGCAGTATTTT. As protein: CASSFSGERTDTQYF.

The rearrangement joins TRBV7-8 to TRBJ2-1; D gene ambiguous. There are 15 residues in the CDR3. The germline V and J ends were trimmed by 7 bases and 0 bases, with 13 bases remaining between them. Germline assignment: CDR1 SGHVS and CDR2 FQNEAQ. The CDR3 here is CASTWARSSYNEQFF. DNA of the CDR3: TGTGCCAGCACCTGGGCCCGCAGCTCCTACAATGAGCAGTTCTTC.

The count of this clone is one. The rearrangement uses TRBV29-1 and TRBJ1-1, with 7 bases matching TRBD1. Germline V gene data show CDR1 as SQVTM and CDR2 as ANQGSEA. V shed 4 bases and J 10 bases; nucleotides not matched to a gene: 15. The CDR3 consists of 14 residues. CDR3: CSVGADRAGFRAFF. The CDR3 coding sequence is TGCAGCGTTGGAGCTGACAGGGCGGGGTTTAGAGCTTTCTTT.